This TCR beta chain was identified in a study of T-cell memory formation after mild COVID-19. A 5'RACE reaction primed in the constant segment made cDNA libraries of TCR alpha and TCR beta, and these carried sample barcodes and UMIs. TCRdb re-called the 5' RACE reads with MiXCR, one entry per CDR3 protein. This table has 300,000 or so distinct CDR3 sequences, roughly 15% appearing once. Germline CDR1 SGHRS, CDR2 YFSETQ. The V gene lost 4 bases and the J gene lost 1 base, with 15 bases spanning the gap. CDR3 length equals 15 residues. The sequence derives from a man younger than 35 who had mild COVID-19 (a few samples of this study predate the infection). Cell type and time point are not known. Material for sequencing was PBMCs or a T cell subset sorted from them (not recorded which). J is TRBJ2-7 and V is TRBV5-1; D is possibly TRBD2 (6 bases). CDR3 sequence reads: CASSRAGRVSYEQYF. Here the CDR3 DNA reads TGCGCCAGCAGCCGGGCGGGACGGGTGTCCTACGAGCAGTACTTC.